These 27 T cell receptor beta chains share one sample of origin, sequenced in a study of cytomegalovirus exposure and HLA in healthy donors (TCRdb year 2017). The method was the immunoSEQ multiplex PCR assay. For the multiplex PCR, a mixture combining 60 forward primers for TCR Vbeta segments and 13 reverse primers for TCR Jbeta segments was used. TCRdb limited this immuneACCESS table to in-frame rearrangements with V and J called. A share of clones is missing; checked studies link under half to unresolved V genes, and the rest is unexplained. The table for this sample lists about 150,000 clones; 75% to 90% of them were counted only once. The top ten clones comprise about 2% of the sample. The sequencing sample was made of PBMCs. These receptors were obtained from a male donor in good health and CMV-seronegative.

Note on this clone: Other nucleotide sequences from this sample produce the same CDR3. The V call is TRBV7-2, the J call TRBJ1-5; 8 bases match TRBD1. V dropped 5 bases and J dropped 4; count of bases not matched to a gene: 7. Per germline, CDR1 SGHTA and CDR2 FQGNSA. This CDR3 is built from 15 residues. The CDR3 DNA follows: TGTGCCAGCAGCCCTGGACAGGGCGGTAATCAGCCCCAGCATTTT. Its protein product is CASSPGQGGNQPQHF.

The V and J genes are TRBV4-3 and TRBJ2-1; 10 positions agree with TRBD2. Germline CDR1 LGHNA, CDR2 YSLEER. With 2 bases clipped from V and 9 bases from J, the junction kept 7 bases outside the gene matches. This CDR3 has 15 amino acids. CDR3 coding DNA: TGCGCCAGCAGCCAACAAGCGGGGGGGCTCAGTGAGCAGTTCTTC. This codes for CASSQQAGGLSEQFF.

CDR3 region: CASSGGQLATNEKLFF. In DNA form, the CDR3 reads TGCGCCAGCAGCGGGGGACAGCTTGCAACTAATGAAAAACTGTTTTTT. This rearrangement joins TRBV5-1 to TRBJ1-4, with TRBD1 matching 7 bases. Germline CDR1 and CDR2: SGHRS and YFSETQ. The ends lost 4 bases at V and 0 bases at J; junction bases unmatched: 6. CDR3 size: 16 residues.

The J gene is TRBJ1-3, the V gene TRBV7-8; D is perhaps TRBD1 (6 bases). The CDR3 loop spans 13 amino acids. Trimming pared 7 bases from V and 7 bases from J, leaving 14 bases between. Germline CDR1 and CDR2: SGHVS and FQNEAQ. The CDR3 DNA reads as TGTGCCAGCACTAAAAGTAGGGGGAACACCATATATTTT. It specifies CASTKSRGNTIYF.

The count of this clone is one. CDR3 DNA sequence: TGTGCCAGCAAATTGGGGACAGGGCGTTATGAAAAACTGTTTTTT. Protein product: CASKLGTGRYEKLFF. This chain links TRBV6-1 with TRBJ1-4; 9 bases map to TRBD1. V gave up 7 bases and J gave up 6 bases; unmatched junction bases: 9. The CDR3 is 15 amino acids. Germline V lookup: CDR1 MNHNS, CDR2 SASEGT.

This chain connects TRBV30 to TRBJ1-4; perhaps TRBD1 as D (6 bases). The germline CDR1 and CDR2 sequences are GTSNPN and SVGIG (reference sequence). V was clipped by 2 bases and J by 2 bases, with 9 bases between them. This CDR3 is 14 amino acids long. The CDR3 sequence is CAWSLGATNEKLFF. The CDR3 DNA reads as TGTGCCTGGAGTCTGGGGGCGACTAATGAAAAACTGTTTTTT.

The chain combines TRBV18 with TRBJ2-3, with 13 bases fitting TRBD2. The CDR3 sequence is 17 residues long. With 2 bases clipped from V and 6 bases from J, the junction kept 8 bases outside the gene matches. Germline loops: CDR1 KGHSH, CDR2 LQKENI. The CDR3 spells CASSPSLAGGELDTQYF. The CDR3, as DNA: TGTGCCAGCTCACCATCACTAGCGGGGGGGGAATTGGATACGCAGTATTTT.

This chain uses TRBV5-1 with TRBJ2-2, with D tentatively TRBD1 (5 bases). CDR3 size: 13 residues. Trimming took off 5 bases at V and 6 bases at J, with 11 bases between the two ends. The V gene's germline CDR1 is SGHRS and CDR2 YFSETQ. CDR3 bases: TGCGCCAGCAGGGACAATCTCGCCGGGGAGCTGTTTTTT. Its translation: CASRDNLAGELFF. Supplemented by reference TRBV5-1 and TRBJ2-2, the full variable domain reads KAGVTQTPRYLIKTRGQQVTLSCSPISGHRSVSWYQQTPGQGLQFLFEYFSETQRNKGNFPGRFSGRQFSNSRSEMNVSTLELGDSALYLCASRDNLAGELFFGEGSRLTVL.

This clone was seen more than once but under ten times. The chain employs TRBV4-1 and TRBJ2-5; 10 nucleotides agree with TRBD1. This CDR3 spans 16 amino acids. With V trimmed by 1 base and J by 4 bases, 6 bases remained unmatched. Germline lookup yields CDR1 MGHRA and CDR2 YSYEKL. This CDR3 is CASSQADRGFGETQYF. Written as DNA, the CDR3 is TGCGCCAGCAGCCAAGCGGACAGGGGGTTTGGAGAGACCCAGTACTTC.

This chain connects TRBV2 to TRBJ2-5; D might be TRBD2 (7 bases). The CDR3 is 14 residues long. Germline V gene data show CDR1 as SNHLY and CDR2 as FYNNEI. With 7 bases removed from V and 2 bases from J, the gap between germline ends came to 14 bases. CDR3 nucleotides: TGTGCCAGCAAGAAGGGGGGGCGTCAAGAGACCCAGTACTTC. The encoded protein is CASKKGGRQETQYF.

In its sample, this clone was seen a few times. This sequence joins TRBV10-3 and TRBJ1-1; unclear D gene. Germline assignment: CDR1 ENHRY and CDR2 SYGVKD. Deletions cut 6 bases from V and 11 bases from J, with 16 bases between. CDR3 length equals 12 residues. In DNA form, the CDR3 reads TGTGCCATCAGGTACGGGAGAGAGCCTGCTTTCTTT. It codes for CAIRYGREPAFF.

This chain uses TRBV11-2 with TRBJ2-7, with 8 bases that match TRBD2. V gave up 5 bases and J gave up 3 bases; unmatched junction bases: 15. The CDR3 loop spans 17 amino acids. Germline values: CDR1 SGHAT, CDR2 FQNNGV. CDR3 bases: TGTGCCAGCAGCCCCCAGGGGACGGGGGGGCTGAACTACGAGCAGTACTTC. Its translation: CASSPQGTGGLNYEQYF.

V gene TRBV6-1 combines with J gene TRBJ2-1; 9 bases agree with TRBD1. The CDR3 sequence is 14 residues long. The J segment lost 4 bases and the V segment lost 8 bases, leaving 6 bases of the junction unmatched. Looked up from germline, CDR1 is MNHNS and CDR2 is SASEGT. CDR3 in amino acids: CASLPGQGYNEQFF. For the CDR3, the DNA is TGTGCCAGCCTTCCGGGACAGGGATACAATGAGCAGTTCTTC.

This clone was seen just once. The rearrangement joins TRBV9 to TRBJ1-6; perhaps TRBD1 as D (6 bases). Trimming stripped 0 bases from V and 7 bases from J, with 14 bases between. This CDR3 is built from 16 residues. Germline CDR1 reads SGDLS; CDR2 reads YYNGEE. The CDR3 nucleotides are TGTGCCAGCAGCGTAGGTTTTACAGGGACGAATTCACCCCTCCACTTT. Residues: CASSVGFTGTNSPLHF.

This clone was seen only a few times. The rearrangement links TRBV5-4 to TRBJ2-2; D is perhaps TRBD1 (5 bases). V lost 2 bases and J lost 1, with 9 bases in between. The CDR3 consists of 15 residues. The germline V gene has CDR1 SGHNT and CDR2 YYREEE (reference sequence). The DNA of the CDR3 is TGTGCCAGCAGCTTCCGGACAAGGAACACCGGGGAGCTGTTTTTT. It encodes CASSFRTRNTGELFF.

The V gene is TRBV5-4, the J gene TRBJ1-6, with 11 bases lining up with TRBD1. The CDR3 covers 14 residues. The germline CDR1 and CDR2 sequences are SGHNT and YYREEE (reference sequence). J gave up 9 bases and V 4 bases, and 3 bases lay outside the gene matches. The CDR3 is CASSGTGGGSPLHF. The CDR3 DNA sequence: TGTGCCAGCAGCGGGACAGGGGGTGGTTCACCCCTCCACTTT.

The V and J genes are TRBV4-3 and TRBJ2-2; D is unclear. Trimming cost V 0 bases and J 2 bases, with 10 bases left between them. The CDR3 is 16 amino acids. Germline V CDR1 and CDR2: LGHNA, YSLEER. Here the CDR3 reads CASSQERRFNTGELFF. The CDR3 DNA sequence: TGCGCCAGCAGCCAAGAACGCAGGTTTAACACCGGGGAGCTGTTTTTT.

This clone was seen a few times. The J gene is TRBJ1-2, the V gene TRBV11-2; D gene ambiguous. This CDR3 spans 13 amino acids. The germline gives CDR1 SGHAT, CDR2 FQNNGV. V lost 8 bases to trimming and J lost 8 bases, with 18 bases between them. The CDR3 DNA reads as TGTGCCAGCCACCCGAGCGGAAGAATAGGCTACACCTTC. Protein product: CASHPSGRIGYTF.

This chain links TRBV7-2 with TRBJ1-1, with 7 bases fitting TRBD1. The CDR3 runs to 14 residues. Germline CDR1 SGHTA, CDR2 FQGNSA. The V segment lost 5 bases and the J segment 1 base; nucleotides outside the gene matches: 4. The CDR3 here is CASSANRGNTEAFF. CDR3 nucleotides: TGTGCCAGCAGCGCCAACAGGGGGAACACTGAAGCTTTCTTT.

Remarks on this clone: The junction shows a germline mismatch at one end, possibly a read error. The CDR3 loop is CASSTDRGSNERFF. CDR3 nucleotide sequence: TGTGCCAGCAGTACGGACAGGGGAAGCAATGAGCGGTTCTTC. This chain joins TRBV2 and TRBJ2-1; 9 bases fit TRBD1. Germline lookup yields CDR1 SNHLY and CDR2 FYNNEI. The CDR3 has 14 amino acids.

The chain recombines TRBV5-1 with TRBJ1-6; possibly TRBD1 for D (6 bases). Germline CDR1 SGHRS, CDR2 YFSETQ. With 4 bases removed from V and 10 bases from J, the gap between germline ends came to 15 bases. The CDR3 has 14 residues. This CDR3 is CASSRGGGNSPLHF. The CDR3 nucleotides read TGCGCCAGCAGCCGCGGGGGGGGCAACTCACCCCTCCACTTT.

This chain links TRBV5-1 with TRBJ2-5; tentative D call: TRBD1 (5 bases). The germline gives CDR1 SGHRS, CDR2 YFSETQ. CDR3 length: 14 amino acids. V shed 4 bases and J shed 5 bases, with 15 bases lying between them. The CDR3 spells CASSVVTVLETQYF. Here the CDR3 DNA reads TGCGCCAGCAGCGTAGTGACAGTCCTGGAGACCCAGTACTTC.

The V call is TRBV4-1, the J call TRBJ2-7, with a tentative D call TRBD1 (6 bases). The CDR3 length is 17 residues. Trimming shortened V by 3 bases and J by 3 bases, and 21 bases separated the two germline ends. Germline CDR1 MGHRA, CDR2 YSYEKL. The CDR3 DNA is TGCGCCAGCAGCCACAGAAAAGGGACACGTCCTTACTACGAGCAGTACTTC. It is translated as CASSHRKGTRPYYEQYF.

V and J are TRBV6-5 and TRBJ2-7, with D maybe TRBD1 (6 bases). The CDR3 extends over 14 amino acids. Trimming left V 1 base short and J 4 bases short, with 11 bases between. In germline, CDR1 is MNHEY, CDR2 SVGAGI. DNA of the CDR3: TGTGCCAGCAGTTACTTAGGACAGAGGTACGAGCAGTACTTC. Translating gives CASSYLGQRYEQYF.

V usage is TRBV6-5 and J usage is TRBJ2-1; D unresolved. Germline loops: CDR1 MNHEY, CDR2 SVGAGI. The V and J ends lost 6 bases and 4 bases respectively, with 16 bases between them. The CDR3 totals 15 residues. CDR3 nucleotide sequence: TGTGCCAGCAGACCCCAGGCCTCCCTTTACAATGAGCAGTTCTTC. Translated: CASRPQASLYNEQFF.

This chain connects TRBV2 to TRBJ1-2, with TRBD1 identical over 11 bases. The trim removed 6 bases at V and 4 bases at J, leaving 4 bases unmatched. CDR3 length equals 14 residues. The germline V gene has CDR1 SNHLY and CDR2 FYNNEI. CDR3 nucleotide sequence: TGTGCCAGCAGGGGGACAGGGGGTAGCTATGGCTACACCTTC. Its translation: CASRGTGGSYGYTF.

The rearrangement joins TRBV4-1 to TRBJ2-3; 9 nucleotides align to TRBD1. CDR3 length: 16 amino acids. Germline loops: CDR1 MGHRA, CDR2 YSYEKL. V dropped 6 bases and J dropped 3; count of bases not matched to a gene: 10. The CDR3 protein is CASRRLTGGSTDTQYF. As DNA, the CDR3 is TGCGCCAGCAGACGATTGACAGGGGGTAGTACAGATACGCAGTATTTT.